The clone carrying this TCR beta chain appeared a few times. Its antigen is not identified. This entry comes from a study of beta chain features in type 1 diabetes. Across the whole study: Sorted cells examined across all samples numbered around 110,000,000.

CDR3 length: 16 residues. CDR1 and CDR2 (germline): KGHSH, LQKENI. The V and J ends lost 3 bases and 8 bases respectively, with 19 bases between them. Study results and limitations: Among patients with Type 1 diabetes, TCRB CDR3s were moderately but significantly shorter in every one of the four CD4+ subsets. Among patients, naive, central memory and Treg TCRB repertoires appeared more similar than among healthy donors. The VDJ junctions of type 1 diabetes patients carried fewer insertions and more deletions. Whether HLA type influences TCRB rearrangement remained unresolved here.

The investigators reverse transcribed all of the isolated RNA, so they sequenced expressed TCRB transcripts. The protocol was immunoSEQ multiplex PCR, while the TCRdb copy is restricted to in-frame clones and leaves out a portion. The sample holds about 370,000 clones, 9.6% seen once. The rearrangement uses TRBV18 and TRBJ1-4; D is perhaps TRBD1 (6 bases). This TCR came from a man aged 25-45 years with type 1 diabetes. The sequenced sample was central memory CD4+ T cells from blood. CDR3 protein: CASSPRRTGLGEKLFF. In DNA, the CDR3 is TGTGCCAGCTCACCCCGTCGTACAGGGCTAGGAGAAAAACTGTTTTTT.